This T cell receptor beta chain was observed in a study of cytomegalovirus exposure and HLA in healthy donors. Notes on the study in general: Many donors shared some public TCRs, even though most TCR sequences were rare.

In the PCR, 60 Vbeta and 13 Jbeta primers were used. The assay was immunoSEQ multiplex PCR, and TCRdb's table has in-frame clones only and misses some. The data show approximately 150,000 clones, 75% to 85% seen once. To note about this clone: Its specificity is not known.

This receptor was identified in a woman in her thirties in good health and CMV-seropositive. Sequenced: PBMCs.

CDR3 region: CASSSSGTAGYEQYF. As DNA, the CDR3 is TGTGCCAGCAGTTCCTCCGGGACGGCGGGGTACGAGCAGTACTTC. J is TRBJ2-7 and V is TRBV6-5; D is perhaps TRBD2 (6 bases). Germline values: CDR1 MNHEY, CDR2 SVGAGI. V lost 4 bases to trimming and J lost 4 bases, with 17 bases between them. The CDR3 length is 15 residues.